The TCR beta chain described here comes from a study of blood T cell repertoires in COVID-19. The wider study: COVID-19 samples, acute and convalescent, were from the United States, Italy and Spain. PBMCs, B-cell-depleted T cells, or T cells provided the cDNA or gDNA that made up the material.

Trimming cost V 4 bases and J 8 bases, with 12 bases left between them. This CDR3 has 13 residues. Authors' analysis steps: Estimated nucleated cell counts came from reference gene primer amplification. Repertoires were generated with immunoSEQ multiplex PCR, while TCRdb's copy carries only in-frame clones and drops some. That table supplies the V and J calls and clone size; D and trimming were determined from the DNA. The sample contains several thousand clones, roughly nine tenths of which appear only once. The chain joins TRBV12-3 or TRBV12-4 to TRBJ1-5; D is possibly TRBD1 (6 bases). The sequenced sample consisted of peripheral blood. The clonotype comes from a human donor in a cohort sampled during active COVID-19. The CDR3 nucleotides read TGTGCCAGCAGTTACAGGGTTGGAGAGCCCCAGCATTTT. This codes for CASSYRVGEPQHF.